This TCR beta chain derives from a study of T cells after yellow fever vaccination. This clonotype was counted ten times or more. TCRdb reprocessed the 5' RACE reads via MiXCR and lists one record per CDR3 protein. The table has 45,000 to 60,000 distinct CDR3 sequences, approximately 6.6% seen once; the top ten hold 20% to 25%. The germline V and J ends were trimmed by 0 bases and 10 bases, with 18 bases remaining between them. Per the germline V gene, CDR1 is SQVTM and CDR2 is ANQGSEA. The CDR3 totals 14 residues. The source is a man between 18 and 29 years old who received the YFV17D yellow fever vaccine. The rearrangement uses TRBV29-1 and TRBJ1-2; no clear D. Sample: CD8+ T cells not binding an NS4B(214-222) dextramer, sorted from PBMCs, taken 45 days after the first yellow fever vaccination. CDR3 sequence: CSVEDDWGNDVYTF. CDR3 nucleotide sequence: TGCAGCGTTGAAGATGATTGGGGAAATGACGTCTACACCTTC.